These 32 T cell receptor beta chains came from one sample sequenced in a study of blood T cell repertoires in COVID-19 (dated by TCRdb to the early 2020s). The method behind the library was the immunoSEQ multiplex PCR assay. Imported from immuneACCESS, the table was reduced by TCRdb to in-frame sequences with V and J called. These copies leave out some clones; in studies compared against another copy, an unresolved V gene accounts for under half, and the cause of the remainder is not known. The sample records fewer than 200,000 clones, approximately 90% of which are singletons. The ten biggest clones cover around 2.1% of the sample. The source material was peripheral blood. The receptors derive from a man aged 45-60 years who had recovered from COVID-19.

V usage is TRBV10-2 and J usage is TRBJ2-3, with D tentatively TRBD1 (5 bases). The CDR3 has 13 residues. Germline CDR1 is WSHSY and CDR2 is SAAADI. The V and J ends lost 6 bases and 1 base respectively, with 8 bases between them. CDR3 sequence (DNA): TGCGCCAGCAGGATGACAGGCACAGATACGCAGTATTTT. Protein: CASRMTGTDTQYF.

This clone was seen a single time. The chain combines TRBV11-2 with TRBJ1-2; D not resolved. The CDR3 has 10 residues. V lost 8 bases and J 6 bases, leaving 7 bases between the germline ends. Germline loops: CDR1 SGHAT, CDR2 FQNNGV. The CDR3 region has the DNA TGTGCCAGCGGAGAGGATGGCTACACCTTC. The encoded protein is CASGEDGYTF.

The V gene is TRBV5-4, the J gene TRBJ2-3, with D maybe TRBD1 (6 bases). The CDR3 sequence is 14 residues long. Trimming pared 4 bases from V and 5 bases from J, leaving 14 bases between. Germline V gene data show CDR1 as SGHNT and CDR2 as YYREEE (reference sequence). The CDR3 nucleotides are TGTGCCAGCAGCCCGAAGGGGGAAGGAGATACGCAGTATTTT. It encodes CASSPKGEGDTQYF.

This chain links TRBV6-5 with TRBJ1-2, with D unresolved. There are 14 residues in the CDR3. The germline CDR1 and CDR2 sequences are MNHEY and SVGAGI. V lost 6 bases, J lost 8 bases, and 19 bases lay in between. The CDR3 spells CASSPPGGSRGYTF. The DNA of the CDR3 is TGTGCCAGCAGCCCCCCGGGAGGGTCGCGGGGCTACACCTTC.

V and J are TRBV9 and TRBJ1-3, with D perhaps matching TRBD1 (5 bases). CDR1 is SGDLS, CDR2 YYNGEE, per germline. The CDR3 contains 17 residues. Deletions cut 3 bases from V and 0 bases from J, with 16 bases between. The CDR3 spells CASSAGSGVLSGNTIYF. The CDR3 DNA reads TGTGCCAGCAGCGCTGGATCGGGGGTGCTCTCTGGAAACACCATATATTTT.

The CDR3 spells CAGGSYNSPLHF. DNA of the CDR3: TGTGCGGGGGGCTCCTATAATTCACCCCTCCACTTT. The chain has TRBV28 and TRBJ1-6; weak D call: TRBD1 (5 bases). CDR3 length: 12 residues. The V gene's germline CDR1 is MDHEN and CDR2 SYDVKM.

The genes are TRBV27 and TRBJ2-7; weak D call: TRBD2 (7 bases). The CDR3 length is 14 residues. Germline values: CDR1 MNHEY, CDR2 SMNVEV (reference sequence). Trimming took off 3 bases at V and 2 bases at J, with 11 bases between the two ends. The DNA for the CDR3 is TGTGCCAGCAGTTTGGGGGGGCCTACCTACGAGCAGTACTTC. Translating gives CASSLGGPTYEQYF.

The rearrangement joins TRBV27 to TRBJ2-3; tentatively, D is TRBD2 (6 bases). V lost 8 bases and J 1 base, leaving 13 bases between the germline ends. The CDR3 covers 14 residues. CDR1 MNHEY and CDR2 SMNVEV come from the germline V gene (reference sequence). The CDR3 sequence is CASGSIAGTDTQYF. In nucleotides, the CDR3 is TGTGCCAGCGGGTCAATAGCGGGCACAGATACGCAGTATTTT.

The J gene is TRBJ1-1, the V gene TRBV9; TRBD1 might be the D (6 bases). The CDR3 totals 19 residues. V was shortened by 4 bases and J by 4 bases, with 29 bases between the two germline ends. Germline V gene data show CDR1 as SGDLS and CDR2 as YYNGEE. The CDR3 loop is CASSPLDVGTQRGSTEAFF. The CDR3 coding sequence is TGTGCCAGCAGCCCGCTGGATGTAGGGACCCAAAGGGGGAGCACTGAAGCTTTCTTT.

The chain has TRBV12-3 or TRBV12-4 and TRBJ1-2, with 9 bases aligning to TRBD1. V was clipped by 6 bases and J by 4 bases; unmatched bases: 3. The CDR3 totals 13 residues. CDR3 DNA: TGTGCCAGCAGCCGGACAGGGGTCTATGGCTACACCTTC. Residues: CASSRTGVYGYTF.

CDR3 sequence reads: CSASRDSVKVSEQYF. In DNA form, the CDR3 reads TGCAGTGCTAGTCGGGACTCCGTTAAGGTGTCCGAGCAGTACTTC. The chain links TRBV20-1 to TRBJ2-7; weak D call: TRBD2 (6 bases). CDR3 length equals 15 residues. The germline gives CDR1 DFQATT, CDR2 SNEGSKA (reference sequence). V shed 3 bases and J shed 6 bases, with 21 bases lying between them.

The V call is TRBV9, the J call TRBJ2-7; 9 bases are a match to TRBD1. The CDR3 length is 14 residues. Per the germline V gene, CDR1 is SGDLS and CDR2 is YYNGEE. V trimming: 6 bases; J trimming: 2 bases; junction bases outside the gene matches: 6. CDR3 residues: CASNPGQGAYEQYF. The CDR3 DNA sequence: TGTGCCAGCAATCCGGGACAGGGCGCCTACGAGCAGTACTTC.

This clone was recorded only once. This chain links TRBV14 with TRBJ1-1; perhaps TRBD1 as D (5 bases). The V gene's germline CDR1 is SGHDN and CDR2 FVKESK. Trimming cost V 0 bases and J 5 bases, with 13 bases left between them. This CDR3 region has 15 residues. The CDR3 DNA reads TGTGCCAGCAGCCAAGAAGGGACTAGGAGGACTGAAGCTTTCTTT. Translated, it gives CASSQEGTRRTEAFF.

V is TRBV6-1 and J is TRBJ2-5; 7 bases match TRBD2. Germline V CDR1 and CDR2: MNHNS, SASEGT. The length of the CDR3 is 16 residues. Germline trimming cut 2 bases from V and 5 bases from J; bases unmatched to any gene: 11. CDR3 protein: CASSETTSWGRETQYF. CDR3 nucleotides: TGTGCCAGCAGTGAAACGACTAGCTGGGGCCGGGAGACCCAGTACTTC.

The chain links TRBV18 to TRBJ2-7; D possibly corresponds to TRBD1 (6 bases). With 0 bases removed from V and 7 bases from J, the gap between germline ends came to 10 bases. Germline CDR1 KGHSH, CDR2 LQKENI. The CDR3 extends over 13 amino acids. CDR3 nucleotide sequence: TGTGCCAGCTCACCACCGTCTAGGGGGGAGCAGTACTTC. This encodes CASSPPSRGEQYF.

The rearrangement links TRBV9 to TRBJ2-1; 10 bases agree with TRBD2. Per the germline V gene, CDR1 is SGDLS and CDR2 is YYNGEE. Losses at the gene ends were 0 bases for V and 3 bases for J; bases not matched to a gene: 9. This CDR3 has 18 residues. The DNA of the CDR3 is TGTGCCAGCAGCGTAGTAGGTCAGCTAGCGGGGGTCTACAATGAGCAGTTCTTC. Protein: CASSVVGQLAGVYNEQFF.

The J gene is TRBJ1-1, the V gene TRBV5-4, with a tentative D call TRBD1 (5 bases). Germline assignment: CDR1 SGHNT and CDR2 YYREEE (reference sequence). V was shortened by 0 bases and J by 0 bases, with 12 bases between the two germline ends. This CDR3 is built from 16 residues. CDR3 sequence (DNA): TGTGCCAGCAGCTTGGGCGGGACCTCGATGAACACTGAAGCTTTCTTT. Protein: CASSLGGTSMNTEAFF.

The chain combines TRBV2 with TRBJ1-1, with 10 bases matching TRBD1. The CDR3 has 13 amino acids. V shed 4 bases, J shed 8 bases, and the junction held 4 bases outside the gene matches. The V gene's germline CDR1 is SNHLY and CDR2 FYNNEI. The CDR3 DNA sequence: TGTGCCAGCAGTGGGGACAGGGGAGGCGAAGCTTTCTTT. Translation: CASSGDRGGEAFF.

This clone was recorded only once. The rearrangement links TRBV7-2 to TRBJ1-4; D remains unclear. The germline V gene has CDR1 SGHTA and CDR2 FQGNSA. Trimming cost V 3 bases and J 8 bases, with 7 bases left between them. CDR3 length: 12 residues. Written as DNA, the CDR3 is TGTGCCAGCAGCTTCGCCCGGGAAAAACTGTTTTTT. This codes for CASSFAREKLFF.

About this clone itself: One end of the junction fails to match germline, which may point to a read error. V is TRBV19 and J is TRBJ1-2; TRBD1 aligns across 9 bases. The length of the CDR3 is 14 residues. Per germline, CDR1 LNHDA and CDR2 SQIVND (reference sequence). CDR3 sequence (DNA): TGTGCCACTAGTCCCGGGACAGGGAACTATGGCTACACCTTC. This encodes CATSPGTGNYGYTF.

V is TRBV24-1 and J is TRBJ1-2, with D perhaps matching TRBD1 (6 bases). Germline assignment: CDR1 KGHDR and CDR2 SFDVKD. V dropped 5 bases and J dropped 2 bases, with 17 bases sitting between them. The length of the CDR3 is 16 residues. CDR3 in amino acids: CATSGPGDTPNYGYTF. The DNA for the CDR3 is TGTGCCACCAGTGGACCCGGGGACACACCAAACTATGGCTACACCTTC.

The rearrangement joins TRBV23-1 to TRBJ1-5, with TRBD1 matching 9 bases. TRBV23-1 counts as an open reading frame of uncertain function. This CDR3 has 16 residues. Trimming cost V 4 bases and J 3 bases; bases outside gene matches: 7. The CDR3 DNA sequence: TGCGCCAGCAGTCGTCCGACAGGGGGTTTCAATCAGCCCCAGCATTTT. Translating gives CASSRPTGGFNQPQHF.

The chain uses TRBV21-1 and TRBJ2-3; no DNA check was done on the table's D call, TRBD1. TRBV21-1 constitutes a pseudogene. CDR3 size: 14 residues. The CDR3 nucleotides are TGTGCCAGCAAAGACAGGGGGCGTACAGATACGCAGTATTTT. Translation: CASKDRGRTDTQYF.

The chain has TRBV7-8 and TRBJ2-2; 8 positions agree with TRBD1. The CDR3 is 16 residues long. V dropped 3 bases and J dropped 7; count of bases not matched to a gene: 10. Germline V gene lookup returns CDR1 SGHVS and CDR2 FQNEAQ. The CDR3 nucleotides read TGTGCCAGCAGCTTGAGGCAGGGGGCGCTTGACGGGGAGCTGTTTTTT. Encoded protein: CASSLRQGALDGELFF.

The chain uses TRBV7-8 and TRBJ1-1, with 10 nucleotides matching TRBD1. Germline lookup yields CDR1 SGHVS and CDR2 FQNEAQ. Unmatched junction bases numbered 8, after V lost 2 bases and J lost 11 bases. This CDR3 contains 14 residues. In DNA, the CDR3 is TGTGCCAGCAGCTTAATGGACAGGGGGTCGAAGGCTTTCTTT. Its translation: CASSLMDRGSKAFF. The full variable domain, its missing parts supplied by reference TRBV7-8 and TRBJ1-1, is GAGVSQSPRYKVAKRGQDVALRCDPISGHVSLFWYQQALGQGPEFLTYFQNEAQLDKSGLPSDRFFAERPEGSVSTLKIQRTQQEDSAVYLCASSLMDRGSKAFFGQGTRLTVV.

The rearrangement joins TRBV18 to TRBJ2-7, with D unresolved. Trimming left V 3 bases short and J 0 bases short, with 9 bases between. The germline gives CDR1 KGHSH, CDR2 LQKENI. The CDR3 sequence is 14 residues long. The CDR3 is CASSPTTSSYEQYF. The CDR3 DNA reads TGTGCCAGCTCACCGACAACAAGCTCCTACGAGCAGTACTTC.

In its sample, this clone was seen a few times. The chain is built from TRBV11-2 and TRBJ1-2, with 8 positions matching TRBD1. CDR1 and CDR2 (germline): SGHAT, FQNNGV. The CDR3 extends over 15 amino acids. With 5 bases clipped from V and 8 bases from J, the junction kept 13 bases outside the gene matches. In nucleotides, the CDR3 is TGTGCCAGCAGCATCCACCTTAACAGGGGGGGAGGCTACACCTTC. It translates to CASSIHLNRGGGYTF.

The chain couples TRBV6-2 or TRBV6-3 to TRBJ2-7; TRBD1 might be the D (5 bases). The V and J ends lost 4 bases and 2 bases respectively, with 9 bases between them. The germline CDR1 and CDR2 sequences are MNHEY and SVGEGT. This CDR3 is 13 amino acids long. The CDR3 sequence: CASSWGPPYEQYF. CDR3 sequence (DNA): TGTGCCAGCAGTTGGGGCCCCCCCTACGAGCAGTACTTC.

The gene calls are TRBV6-5 and TRBJ1-1; D possibly corresponds to TRBD1 (5 bases). The CDR3 sequence is 14 residues long. V was cut by 2 bases and J by 4 bases, with 11 bases left in between. Germline V gene lookup returns CDR1 MNHEY and CDR2 SVGAGI. CDR3 sequence (DNA): TGTGCCAGCAGTTACGCGGGGAGGGGCACTGAAGCTTTCTTT. This gives the protein CASSYAGRGTEAFF.

The chain joins TRBV11-2 to TRBJ2-1, with 9 bases identical to TRBD1. The CDR3 runs 15 residues. The V gene end was trimmed by 4 bases and the J gene end by 4 bases; junction bases not matched to a gene: 5. CDR1 is SGHAT, CDR2 FQNNGV, per germline. CDR3: CASSSGQGSYNEQFF. The CDR3 DNA sequence: TGTGCCAGCAGCTCCGGACAGGGGTCTTACAATGAGCAGTTCTTC.

This clone was seen only once. V gene TRBV6-5 combines with J gene TRBJ1-3; no reliable D call. The CDR3 has 15 amino acids. Germline CDR1 is MNHEY and CDR2 is SVGAGI. The V gene lost 5 bases and the J gene lost 4 bases, with 15 bases spanning the gap. The CDR3 reads CASSPLGLRGNTIYF. CDR3 bases: TGTGCCAGCAGTCCCCTCGGACTGAGGGGAAACACCATATATTTT.

The chain uses TRBV19 and TRBJ2-2; 7 nucleotides line up with TRBD2. CDR1 is LNHDA, CDR2 SQIVND, per germline (reference sequence). The CDR3 totals 16 residues. Germline trimming cut 2 bases from V and 3 bases from J; bases unmatched to any gene: 6. The CDR3 protein is CASSISGTTHTGELFF. The CDR3 nucleotides are TGTGCCAGTAGTATATCTGGGACTACTCACACCGGGGAGCTGTTTTTT.